The 29 T cell receptor beta chains below were found in one sample sequenced in a study of blood T cell repertoires in COVID-19. Sequenced by immunoSEQ multiplex PCR; TCRdb stores in-frame clones only, minus some. The sample comprises 150,000 to 200,000 clones, 70% to 90% of which are singletons, and 2.7% rests with the top ten. The sequencing input was peripheral blood. The receptors were gathered from a man between 35 and 55 years old with active or convalescent COVID-19.

This chain connects TRBV30 to TRBJ1-5, with D possibly being TRBD1 (6 bases). V lost 2 bases and J 6 bases, leaving 11 bases between the germline ends. The CDR3 is made up of 13 amino acids. Germline V CDR1 and CDR2: GTSNPN, SVGIG (reference sequence). CDR3 DNA sequence: TGTGCCTGGAGTATGGGGGGGCCTCAGCCCCAGCATTTT. The encoded protein is CAWSMGGPQPQHF.

This chain uses TRBV9 with TRBJ2-2, with 9 positions matching TRBD2. V shed 0 bases, J shed 3 bases, and the junction held 3 bases outside the gene matches. This CDR3 spans 16 amino acids. CDR1 SGDLS and CDR2 YYNGEE come from the germline V gene. CDR3 protein: CASSVAAGGDTGELFF. The CDR3 DNA reads as TGTGCCAGCAGCGTAGCGGCGGGGGGGGACACCGGGGAGCTGTTTTTT. The full variable domain, with the rest looked up from reference TRBV9 and TRBJ2-2, is DSGVTQTPKHLITATGQRVTLRCSPRSGDLSVYWYQQSLDQGLQFLIQYYNGEERAKGNILERFSAQQFPDLHSELNLSSLELGDSALYFCASSVAAGGDTGELFFGEGSRLTVL.

V gene TRBV19 combines with J gene TRBJ1-5; D is possibly TRBD1 (5 bases). Germline V gene lookup returns CDR1 LNHDA and CDR2 SQIVND (reference sequence). CDR3 size: 15 residues. V was trimmed by 0 bases and J by 5 bases, leaving 11 bases between them. CDR3 sequence: CASSIDHRNYQPQHF. The CDR3 DNA reads TGTGCCAGTAGTATAGATCACAGGAACTATCAGCCCCAGCATTTT.

The V call is TRBV6-6, the J call TRBJ2-5; D is perhaps TRBD1 (5 bases). V dropped 10 bases and J dropped 2 bases, with 17 bases sitting between them. Germline CDR1 MNHNY, CDR2 SVGAGI (reference sequence). The CDR3 runs to 14 residues. The DNA for the CDR3 is TGTGCCACCTTCCCGATCAACAGGCAAGAGACCCAGTACTTC. It translates to CATFPINRQETQYF.

This chain joins TRBV27 and TRBJ2-3, with TRBD1 matching over 7 bases. Germline CDR1 MNHEY, CDR2 SMNVEV (reference sequence). Trimming cost V 2 bases and J 4 bases; bases outside gene matches: 6. The CDR3 totals 15 residues. The CDR3 DNA reads TGTGCCAGCAGTTTAAGCAGGGGGTCTTCAGATACGCAGTATTTT. This codes for CASSLSRGSSDTQYF.

This rearrangement joins TRBV10-2 to TRBJ1-1, with D tentatively TRBD1 (6 bases). Germline CDR1 WSHSY, CDR2 SAAADI. This CDR3 has 13 amino acids. The V and J ends lost 8 bases and 2 bases respectively, with 12 bases between them. DNA of the CDR3: TGCGCCAGCCAACAGGGTAGAAACACTGAAGCTTTCTTT. It translates to CASQQGRNTEAFF.

About this clone: At one boundary the junction diverges from the germline segment, which might be a read error. The genes are TRBV6-5 and TRBJ2-7; 9 positions agree with TRBD1. CDR1 is MNHEY, CDR2 SVGAGI, per germline. The CDR3 consists of 15 residues. DNA for the CDR3: TGTGCCAGCAGTGACTCCGGGACAGGGCGCTACGAGCAGTACTTC. It codes for CASSDSGTGRYEQYF.

The gene calls are TRBV28 and TRBJ1-1; no definite D call. This CDR3 has 14 residues. Trimming took 7 bases from V and 2 from J, leaving 14 bases between them. CDR1 is MDHEN and CDR2 is SYDVKM in the germline V gene. This CDR3 reads CASIEAVGNTEAFF. In DNA, the CDR3 is TGTGCCAGCATTGAGGCGGTAGGAAACACTGAAGCTTTCTTT.

The chain links TRBV27 to TRBJ1-5, with 7 bases that match TRBD1. Per germline, CDR1 MNHEY and CDR2 SMNVEV (reference sequence). This CDR3 region has 14 residues. The ends lost 7 bases at V and 0 bases at J; junction bases unmatched: 3. Here the CDR3 reads CASKGGYSNQPQHF. The CDR3, as DNA: TGTGCCAGCAAAGGGGGCTATAGCAATCAGCCCCAGCATTTT.

The chain couples TRBV5-4 to TRBJ2-3; D not certain. V was pared by 4 bases and J by 0 bases, with 15 bases between. CDR1 and CDR2 from the germline V gene are SGHNT and YYREEE (reference sequence). This CDR3 contains 16 residues. The CDR3 DNA is TGTGCCAGCAGCCCAGACACCCATGTTAGCACAGATACGCAGTATTTT. It is translated as CASSPDTHVSTDTQYF. Complete variable domain (other parts from reference TRBV5-4 and TRBJ2-3): ETGVTQSPTHLIKTRGQQVTLRCSSQSGHNTVSWYQQALGQGPQFIFQYYREEENGRGNFPPRFSGLQFPNYSSELNVNALELDDSALYLCASSPDTHVSTDTQYFGPGTRLTVL.

This clone has just a few counts. This sequence joins TRBV7-8 and TRBJ1-1; 7 nucleotides line up with TRBD1. The germline CDR1 and CDR2 sequences are SGHVS and FQNEAQ. There are 13 residues in the CDR3. V gave up 3 bases and J gave up 5 bases; unmatched junction bases: 3. The CDR3 bases are TGTGCCAGCAGCTTCAGGGGGGAGACTGAAGCTTTCTTT. This sequence encodes CASSFRGETEAFF.

The chain has TRBV12-3 or TRBV12-4 and TRBJ1-1, with D unclear. The V end lost 3 bases, the J end lost 1 base, and 6 bases lay between the germline ends. The CDR3 has 13 residues. The DNA for the CDR3 is TGTGCCAGCAGTTTGCAGGAGAACACTGAAGCTTTCTTT. Its translation is CASSLQENTEAFF.

This chain joins TRBV19 and TRBJ1-6, with 9 bases that match TRBD1. V was clipped by 4 bases and J by 4 bases; unmatched bases: 5. The CDR3 sequence is 16 residues long. Germline loops: CDR1 LNHDA, CDR2 SQIVND (reference sequence). The CDR3 bases are TGTGCCAGTAGTAACCCGGGACAGGGTTATAATTCACCCCTCCACTTT. It specifies CASSNPGQGYNSPLHF.

For the CDR3, the DNA is TGTGCCAGCAGTGAAGTGCCTAGCGGGGGGTCGGCAGATACGCAGTATTTT. Its protein product is CASSEVPSGGSADTQYF. The rearrangement joins TRBV6-1 to TRBJ2-3; 11 bases line up with TRBD2. Germline lookup yields CDR1 MNHNS and CDR2 SASEGT. V shed 1 base, J shed 4 bases, and the junction held 7 bases outside the gene matches. The CDR3 extends over 17 amino acids.

The genes are TRBV11-2 and TRBJ1-5; 8 positions match TRBD1. The CDR3 has 15 amino acids. Germline V gene sequence: CDR1 SGHAT, CDR2 FQNNGV. V was pared by 5 bases and J by 4 bases, with 7 bases of the junction left unmatched. The CDR3 DNA sequence: TGTGCCAGCAGCCCCCGGACAGGGACGAATCAGCCCCAGCATTTT. Translated: CASSPRTGTNQPQHF.

The chain couples TRBV12-5 to TRBJ1-6; the D gene is possibly TRBD1 (6 bases). Trimming took off 3 bases at V and 10 bases at J, with 13 bases between the two ends. Germline-derived CDR1 and CDR2 are LGHNT and FRNRAP. The CDR3 extends over 14 amino acids. Here the CDR3 reads CASGLWGLESPLHF. CDR3 sequence (DNA): TGTGCTAGTGGTTTATGGGGGCTTGAGTCACCCCTCCACTTT.

V gene TRBV4-1 combines with J gene TRBJ2-7; a possible D gene is TRBD1 (5 bases). The CDR3 spans 13 residues. Germline V CDR1 and CDR2: MGHRA, YSYEKL. V was shortened by 1 base and J by 3 bases, with 7 bases between the two germline ends. This CDR3 is CASSQVQGYEQYF. CDR3 bases: TGCGCCAGCAGCCAAGTGCAGGGCTACGAGCAGTACTTC.

The chain links TRBV7-3 to TRBJ1-2; D is unresolved. V shed 3 bases and J shed 0 bases, with 11 bases lying between them. The CDR3 is 15 residues long. Germline loops: CDR1 SGHTA, CDR2 FQGTGA. In nucleotides, the CDR3 is TGTGCCAGCAGCTTCTCTACTACAACTAACTATGGCTACACCTTC. It codes for CASSFSTTTNYGYTF.

In this sample, this clone turned up once. J is TRBJ1-1 and V is TRBV4-2; D uncertain. Germline CDR1 is LGHNA and CDR2 is YNFKEQ. The CDR3 is made up of 15 amino acids. Trimming took 1 base from V and 1 from J, leaving 10 bases between them. CDR3 region: CASSQVAQPNTEAFF. The CDR3 DNA follows: TGTGCCAGCAGCCAAGTAGCGCAGCCGAACACTGAAGCTTTCTTT.

The genes are TRBV7-8 and TRBJ1-2, with a possible D match to TRBD1 (5 bases). V lost 3 bases to trimming and J lost 4 bases, with 9 bases between them. The germline V gene encodes CDR1 SGHVS and CDR2 FQNEAQ. The CDR3 extends over 13 amino acids. The DNA for the CDR3 is TGTGCCAGCAGCTTCGACAGCGTCTATGGCTACACCTTC. Translating gives CASSFDSVYGYTF.

The chain carries TRBV29-1 and TRBJ2-5, with TRBD2 matching over 8 bases. J was trimmed by 5 bases and V by 2 bases; bases with no gene match: 16. Germline CDR1 SQVTM, CDR2 ANQGSEA. CDR3 size: 17 residues. Here the CDR3 reads CSVEQRGPGFPGETQYF. CDR3 in DNA: TGCAGCGTTGAACAGCGGGGGCCGGGGTTCCCTGGTGAGACCCAGTACTTC.

V is TRBV28 and J is TRBJ1-1; tentative D call: TRBD1 (6 bases). Trimming pared 6 bases from V and 6 bases from J, leaving 20 bases between. Germline CDR1 MDHEN, CDR2 SYDVKM. The CDR3 has 15 amino acids. The CDR3 DNA follows: TGTGCCAGCAGCTCATCCCCTTCGACAGGCTCTGAAGCTTTCTTT. Translated, it gives CASSSSPSTGSEAFF.

V and J are TRBV9 and TRBJ1-4; D might be TRBD1 (5 bases). Per germline, CDR1 SGDLS and CDR2 YYNGEE. With 5 bases removed from V and 6 bases from J, the gap between germline ends came to 20 bases. This CDR3 spans 16 amino acids. The CDR3 nucleotides read TGTGCCAGCAGTCCTACCTGGGTGGTACAGGATGAAAAACTGTTTTTT. Protein product: CASSPTWVVQDEKLFF. The full variable domain, with the rest looked up from reference TRBV9 and TRBJ1-4, is DSGVTQTPKHLITATGQRVTLRCSPRSGDLSVYWYQQSLDQGLQFLIQYYNGEERAKGNILERFSAQQFPDLHSELNLSSLELGDSALYFCASSPTWVVQDEKLFFGSGTQLSVL.

The rearrangement joins TRBV11-3 to TRBJ1-4; a possible D gene is TRBD1 (6 bases). The length of the CDR3 is 19 residues. V lost 1 base and J 0 bases, leaving 18 bases between the germline ends. The V gene's germline CDR1 is SGHNT and CDR2 YENEEA. The CDR3 reads CASSLARWGQGTTNEKLFF. CDR3 nucleotides: TGTGCCAGCAGCTTAGCCCGGTGGGGTCAGGGGACAACTAATGAAAAACTGTTTTTT.

This clone has just one count. The chain carries TRBV3-1 (or the pseudogene TRBV3-2) and TRBJ2-1, with D tentatively TRBD2 (6 bases). This CDR3 is 16 amino acids long. Deletions cut 1 base from V and 4 bases from J, with 14 bases between. Germline V lookup: CDR1 LGHDT, CDR2 YNNKEL (reference sequence). The CDR3 DNA reads TGTGCCAGCAGCCAAGGGTACGGGGGAATTTACAATGAGCAGTTCTTC. Its protein product is CASSQGYGGIYNEQFF.

The V gene is TRBV25-1, the J gene TRBJ2-1, with 8 bases matching TRBD2. The CDR3 is 17 residues long. V lost 2 bases and J lost 1; bases outside the gene matches: 7. Germline V gene data show CDR1 as MGHDK and CDR2 as SYGVNS. The CDR3 nucleotides read TGTGCCAGCAGTGAAGTTTGGCGGGGGGTGTCCTACAATGAGCAGTTCTTC. This codes for CASSEVWRGVSYNEQFF.

V gene TRBV5-5 combines with J gene TRBJ2-2, with a tentative D call TRBD1 (6 bases). The CDR3 has 15 residues. Germline V gene data show CDR1 as SGHKS and CDR2 as YYEKEE (reference sequence). Between the trimmed V and J ends, which lost 1 base and 4 bases, there was a span of 11 bases. In DNA form, the CDR3 reads TGTGCCAGCAGCTTGACAGGGACGGGCACCGGGGAGCTGTTTTTT. Amino acids: CASSLTGTGTGELFF.

V usage is TRBV7-9 and J usage is TRBJ1-2; maybe TRBD1 (5 bases). Deletions cut 1 base from V and 5 bases from J, with 14 bases between. Germline V gene sequence: CDR1 SEHNR, CDR2 FQNEAQ (reference sequence). The CDR3 length is 15 residues. The CDR3, as DNA: TGTGCCAGCAGCTTAGGGAACGCCGGACATTATGGCTACACCTTC. Translation gives CASSLGNAGHYGYTF.

This clone occurred a few times. The genes are TRBV3-1 (or the pseudogene TRBV3-2) and TRBJ2-7; D is possibly TRBD2 (6 bases). In germline, CDR1 is LGHDT, CDR2 YNNKEL (reference sequence). Trimming left V 5 bases short and J 3 bases short, with 14 bases between. The CDR3 consists of 14 residues. The CDR3 sequence is CASSVRDGFYEQYF. CDR3 sequence (DNA): TGTGCCAGCAGCGTGCGGGACGGCTTCTACGAGCAGTACTTC.